A single sample gave rise to the 6 T cell receptor beta chains below, sequenced in a study of cytomegalovirus exposure and HLA in healthy donors. The PCR made use of 60 Vbeta and 13 Jbeta primers. Assay used: immunoSEQ multiplex PCR; TCRdb lists only in-frame clones, some missing. The data show roughly 76,000 clones, with around 80% seen just once and over 2% held by the top ten. Material for sequencing was PBMCs. The source of these receptors is a man aged 30-40 years in good health and CMV-seronegative.

J is TRBJ2-3 and V is TRBV6-6, with D possibly matching TRBD2 (6 bases). The germline V and J ends were trimmed by 11 bases and 2 bases, with 17 bases remaining between them. CDR3 length: 14 amino acids. Germline CDR1 MNHNY, CDR2 SVGAGI (reference sequence). CDR3 DNA sequence: TGTGCCTCCGGGGGTGCCAGCGACACAGATACGCAGTATTTT. As protein: CASGGASDTDTQYF.

The chain employs TRBV4-2 and TRBJ2-5; D call uncertain. CDR1 and CDR2 (germline): LGHNA, YNFKEQ. Trimming cost V 0 bases and J 1 base, with 6 bases left between them. This CDR3 contains 14 residues. CDR3 protein: CASSQEGRQETQYF. In nucleotides, the CDR3 is TGTGCCAGCAGCCAAGAGGGCCGCCAAGAGACCCAGTACTTC.

This chain connects TRBV30 to TRBJ2-1, with D uncertain. The CDR3 totals 14 residues. Germline CDR1 and CDR2: GTSNPN and SVGIG (reference sequence). Trimming stripped 3 bases from V and 5 bases from J, with 14 bases between. CDR3 nucleotide sequence: TGTGCCTGGAGGTCTCACTACCAGAACAATGAGCAGTTCTTC. The encoded protein is CAWRSHYQNNEQFF. Using reference TRBV30 and TRBJ2-1 for the parts outside the CDR3, the full variable domain is SQTIHQWPATLVQPVGSPLSLECTVEGTSNPNLYWYRQAAGRGLQLLFYSVGIGQISSEVPQNLSASRPQDRQFILSSKKLLLSDSGFYLCAWRSHYQNNEQFFGPGTRLTVL.

This chain joins TRBV27 and TRBJ1-1; D not certain. The CDR3 contains 12 residues. Germline lookup yields CDR1 MNHEY and CDR2 SMNVEV (reference sequence). The V gene lost 5 bases and the J gene lost 7 bases, with 11 bases spanning the gap. CDR3 nucleotides: TGTGCCAGCAGTAACGATGGAGGTGAAGCTTTCTTT. Translating gives CASSNDGGEAFF.

The V gene is TRBV4-3, the J gene TRBJ1-2; D might be TRBD1 (6 bases). V lost 7 bases and J lost 4, with 25 bases in between. Germline V gene data show CDR1 as LGHNA and CDR2 as YSLEER. The CDR3 contains 17 residues. The CDR3 DNA sequence: TGCGCCAGCACACCCAGGGGAGGGCGCCAGGCCGTCTATGGCTACACCTTC. Amino acids: CASTPRGGRQAVYGYTF.

The rearrangement uses TRBV11-2 and TRBJ2-2; 10 nucleotides line up with TRBD2. The junction had 9 bases not matched to a gene; V was cut back by 2 bases and J by 6 bases. The CDR3 covers 17 residues. The germline V gene has CDR1 SGHAT and CDR2 FQNNGV. CDR3 sequence (DNA): TGTGCCAGCAGCTTAAATAGGGCAAGCGGGAGGGCCGGGGAGCTGTTTTTT. Translation: CASSLNRASGRAGELFF.